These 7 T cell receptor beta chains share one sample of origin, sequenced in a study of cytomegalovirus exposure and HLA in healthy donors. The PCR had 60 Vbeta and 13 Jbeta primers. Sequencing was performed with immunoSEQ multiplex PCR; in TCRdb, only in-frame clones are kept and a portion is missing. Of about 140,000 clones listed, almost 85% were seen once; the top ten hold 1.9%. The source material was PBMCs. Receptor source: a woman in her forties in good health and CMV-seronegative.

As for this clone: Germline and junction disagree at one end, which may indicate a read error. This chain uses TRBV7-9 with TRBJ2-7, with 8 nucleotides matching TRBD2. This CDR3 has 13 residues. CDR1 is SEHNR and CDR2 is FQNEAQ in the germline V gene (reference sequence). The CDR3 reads CSSSLREGYEQYF. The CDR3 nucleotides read TGTTCCAGCAGCTTACGGGAGGGATACGAGCAGTACTTC.

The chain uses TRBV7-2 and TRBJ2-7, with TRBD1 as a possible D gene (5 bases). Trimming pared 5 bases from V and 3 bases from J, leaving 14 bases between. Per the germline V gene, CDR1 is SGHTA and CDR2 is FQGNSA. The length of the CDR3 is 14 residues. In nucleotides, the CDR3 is TGTGCCAGCAGCAAAACGACAGTTATCTACGAGCAGTACTTC. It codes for CASSKTTVIYEQYF.

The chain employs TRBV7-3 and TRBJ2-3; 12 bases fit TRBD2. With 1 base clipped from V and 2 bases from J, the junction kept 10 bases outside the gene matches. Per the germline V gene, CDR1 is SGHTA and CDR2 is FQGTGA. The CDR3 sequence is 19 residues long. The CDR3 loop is CASSLMPPGLAGNTDTQYF. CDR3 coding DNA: TGTGCCAGCAGCTTAATGCCCCCTGGACTAGCGGGAAACACAGATACGCAGTATTTT. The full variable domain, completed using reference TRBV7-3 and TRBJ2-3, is GAGVSQTPSNKVTEKGKYVELRCDPISGHTALYWYRQSLGQGPEFLIYFQGTGAADDSGLPNDRFFAVRPEGSVSTLKIQRTERGDSAVYLCASSLMPPGLAGNTDTQYFGPGTRLTVL.

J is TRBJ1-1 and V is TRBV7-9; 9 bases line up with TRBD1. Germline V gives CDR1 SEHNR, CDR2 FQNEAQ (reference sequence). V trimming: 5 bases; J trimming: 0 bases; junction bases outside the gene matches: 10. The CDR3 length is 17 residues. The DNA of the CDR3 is TGTGCCAGCAGCCGGAAACCGGGACAGGGAATGAACACTGAAGCTTTCTTT. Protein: CASSRKPGQGMNTEAFF.

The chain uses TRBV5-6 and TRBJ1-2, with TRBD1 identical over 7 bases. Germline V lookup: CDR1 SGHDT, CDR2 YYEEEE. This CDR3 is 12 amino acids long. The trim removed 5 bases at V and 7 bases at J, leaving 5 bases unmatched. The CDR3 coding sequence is TGTGCCAGCAGAGGAGGGGGCTTTGGCTACACCTTC. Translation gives CASRGGGFGYTF.

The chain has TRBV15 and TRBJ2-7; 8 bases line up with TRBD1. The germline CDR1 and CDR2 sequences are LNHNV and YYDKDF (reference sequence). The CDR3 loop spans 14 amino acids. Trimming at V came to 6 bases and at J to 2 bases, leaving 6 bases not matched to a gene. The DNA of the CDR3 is TGTGCCACCAGGCGGACAGGGAGAGCCTACGAGCAGTACTTC. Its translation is CATRRTGRAYEQYF. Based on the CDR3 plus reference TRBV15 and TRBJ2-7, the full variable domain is DAMVIQNPRYQVTQFGKPVTLSCSQTLNHNVMYWYQQKSSQAPKLLFHYYDKDFNNEADTPDNFQSRRPNTSFCFLDIRSPGLGDTAMYLCATRRTGRAYEQYFGPGTRLTVT.

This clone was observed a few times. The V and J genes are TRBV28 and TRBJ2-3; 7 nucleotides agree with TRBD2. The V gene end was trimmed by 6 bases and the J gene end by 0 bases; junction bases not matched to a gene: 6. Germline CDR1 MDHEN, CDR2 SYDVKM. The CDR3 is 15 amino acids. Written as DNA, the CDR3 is TGTGCCAGCAGATCGGCTAGCGGTAGCACAGATACGCAGTATTTT. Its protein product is CASRSASGSTDTQYF.